This section outlines one T cell receptor beta chain sequence together with its context. The data were taken from a study of blood T cell repertoires in COVID-19. CDR3 length: 12 amino acids. V lost 8 bases to trimming and J lost 8 bases; unmatched junction nucleotides: 0. Per the germline V gene, CDR1 is MNHEY and CDR2 is SVGAGI. The table came from immunoSEQ multiplex PCR; TCRdb's copy has only in-frame clones and leaves some out. The data hold approximately 270,000 clones, with around nine tenths observed a single time. The sequence was collected from a man aged 35 to 55 with active or convalescent COVID-19. V usage is TRBV6-5 and J usage is TRBJ2-1; 13 bases are a match to TRBD2. The sample consisted of peripheral blood. CDR3 sequence reads: CASGLAGDEQFF. The CDR3 nucleotides read TGTGCCAGCGGACTAGCGGGAGATGAGCAGTTCTTC.